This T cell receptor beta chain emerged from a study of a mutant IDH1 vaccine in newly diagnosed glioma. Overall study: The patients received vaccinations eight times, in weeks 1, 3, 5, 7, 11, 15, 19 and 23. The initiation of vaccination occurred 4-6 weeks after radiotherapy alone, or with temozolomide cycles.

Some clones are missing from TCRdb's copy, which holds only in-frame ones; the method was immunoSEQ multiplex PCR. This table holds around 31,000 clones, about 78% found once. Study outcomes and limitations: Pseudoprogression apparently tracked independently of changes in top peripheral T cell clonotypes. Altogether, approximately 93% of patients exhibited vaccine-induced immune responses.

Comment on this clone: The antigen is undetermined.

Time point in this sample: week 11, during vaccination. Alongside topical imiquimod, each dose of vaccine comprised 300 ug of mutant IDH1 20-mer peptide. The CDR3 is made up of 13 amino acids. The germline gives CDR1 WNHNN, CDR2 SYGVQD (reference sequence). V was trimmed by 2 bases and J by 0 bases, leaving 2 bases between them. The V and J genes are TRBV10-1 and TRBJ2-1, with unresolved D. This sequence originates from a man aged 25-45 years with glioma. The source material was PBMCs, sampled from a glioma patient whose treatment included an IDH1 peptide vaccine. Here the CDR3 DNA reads TGCGCCAGCAGTGAGGCCTCCTACAATGAGCAGTTCTTC. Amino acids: CASSEASYNEQFF.